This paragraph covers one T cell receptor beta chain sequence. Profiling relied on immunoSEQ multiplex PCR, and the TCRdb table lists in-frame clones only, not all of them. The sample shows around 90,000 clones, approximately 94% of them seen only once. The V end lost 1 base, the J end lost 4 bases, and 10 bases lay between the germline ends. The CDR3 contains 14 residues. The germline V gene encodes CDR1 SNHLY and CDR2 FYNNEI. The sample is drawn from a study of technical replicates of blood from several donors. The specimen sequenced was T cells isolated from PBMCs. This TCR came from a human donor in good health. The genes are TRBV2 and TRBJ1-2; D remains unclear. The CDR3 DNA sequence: TGTGCCAGCAGTGAAGTACGAGGACTCTATGGCTACACCTTC. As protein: CASSEVRGLYGYTF. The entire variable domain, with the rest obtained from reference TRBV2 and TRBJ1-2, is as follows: EPEVTQTPSHQVTQMGQEVILRCVPISNHLYFYWYRQILGQKVEFLVSFYNNEISEKSEIFDDQFSVERPDGSNFTLKIRSTKLEDSAMYFCASSEVRGLYGYTFGSGTRLTVV.